The 20 T cell receptor beta chains in this list originate from one sample, sequenced in a study of T cell repertoires in cytomegalovirus infection. For these receptors, no antigen is known. MiXCR, run by TCRdb on the reads, gives a single entry per CDR3 protein. This table has fewer than 950,000 distinct CDR3 sequences, approximately 32% appearing once. The sample here was cultured CD8+ T cells from PBMCs, taken from culture after CMV antigen stimulation. The receptors originated from a human donor in good health (CMV status not recorded). Some clones in this sample may be carry-over from other donors' samples.

This clonotype appeared many times. The rearrangement uses TRBV7-6 and TRBJ2-1, with D hard to call. Germline V gives CDR1 SGHVS, CDR2 FNYEAQ. The CDR3 consists of 15 residues. V was trimmed by 5 bases and J by 2 bases, leaving 13 bases between them. The CDR3 is CASSPLLPPYNEQFF. CDR3 coding DNA: TGTGCCAGCAGCCCCTTGTTACCCCCCTACAATGAGCAGTTCTTC.

This clonotype was detected ten times or more. The chain carries TRBV7-2 and TRBJ2-7; tentatively, D is TRBD1 or TRBD2 (5 bases each). The CDR3 covers 14 residues. The ends were cut back, 1 base at V and 4 bases at J, with 11 bases in the middle. Germline V gene sequence: CDR1 SGHTA, CDR2 FQGNSA. The CDR3 loop reads CASSLGDRGYEQYF. CDR3 coding DNA: TGTGCCAGCAGCTTAGGGGACCGCGGGTACGAGCAGTACTTC.

The chain is built from TRBV19 and TRBJ2-1; D might be TRBD1 (6 bases). The CDR3 contains 14 residues. The V end was cut by 6 bases, the J end by 3 bases, with 12 bases between. CDR1 LNHDA and CDR2 SQIVND come from the germline V gene (reference sequence). CDR3 DNA sequence: TGTGCCAGTAGAAAGGCAGGGGACTACAATGAGCAGTTCTTC. This translates into CASRKAGDYNEQFF. The full variable domain, completed using reference TRBV19 and TRBJ2-1, is DGGITQSPKYLFRKEGQNVTLSCEQNLNHDAMYWYRQDPGQGLRLIYYSQIVNDFQKGDIAEGYSVSREKKESFPLTVTSAQKNPTAFYLCASRKAGDYNEQFFGPGTRLTVL.

This sequence joins TRBV27 and TRBJ2-2, with D tentatively TRBD2 (7 bases). This CDR3 has 18 residues. V was clipped by 3 bases and J by 4 bases, with 21 bases between them. Germline V gene lookup returns CDR1 MNHEY and CDR2 SMNVEV (reference sequence). This CDR3 reads CASSFGSRGGGVTGELFF. The CDR3 DNA reads TGTGCCAGCAGTTTTGGGTCCCGAGGAGGGGGGGTCACCGGGGAGCTGTTTTTT.

The chain couples TRBV12-3 or TRBV12-4 to TRBJ1-1; 9 bases are shared with TRBD1. The CDR3 has 12 residues. With V trimmed by 5 bases and J by 8 bases, 3 bases remained unmatched. In DNA, the CDR3 is TGTGCCAGCAGTCACGGACAGGGGGAAGCTTTCTTT. Translation: CASSHGQGEAFF.

This clonotype appeared a few times. The J gene is TRBJ2-3, the V gene TRBV7-9; D not certain. The V end was cut by 5 bases, the J end by 10 bases, with 19 bases between. Germline CDR1 is SEHNR and CDR2 is FQNEAQ (reference sequence). The CDR3 has 14 amino acids. DNA of the CDR3: TGTGCCAGCAGCGTTGTTCAGGACGCCCGATCGCAGTATTTT. Encoded protein: CASSVVQDARSQYF. Full variable domain (remainder filled in from reference TRBV7-9 and TRBJ2-3): DTGVSQNPRHKITKRGQNVTFRCDPISEHNRLYWYRQTLGQGPEFLTYFQNEAQLEKSRLLSDRFSAERPKGSFSTLEIQRTEQGDSAMYLCASSVVQDARSQYFGPGTRLTVL.

This clonotype was found many times. The genes are TRBV7-2 and TRBJ2-1; D is unresolved. Germline V CDR1 and CDR2: SGHTA, FQGNSA. This CDR3 has 15 residues. V lost 3 bases to trimming and J lost 0 bases, with 9 bases between them. In DNA, the CDR3 is TGTGCCAGCAGCTTCCCAATTACCTCCTACAATGAGCAGTTCTTC. It codes for CASSFPITSYNEQFF.

This clonotype showed up many times. The chain links TRBV4-1 to TRBJ1-5, with D unresolved. The CDR3 has 15 amino acids. Trimming left V 3 bases short and J 8 bases short, with 17 bases between. From germline, CDR1 is MGHRA and CDR2 YSYEKL. The CDR3 loop is CASSHGVGRVEPQHF. The DNA for the CDR3 is TGCGCCAGCAGCCATGGCGTTGGTAGGGTTGAGCCCCAGCATTTT.

This clonotype was picked up many times. The chain is built from TRBV7-8 and TRBJ2-7; weak D call: TRBD1 (6 bases). Deletions cut 5 bases from V and 0 bases from J, with 14 bases between. The CDR3 contains 15 residues. Germline lookup yields CDR1 SGHVS and CDR2 FQNEAQ. CDR3 loop: CASSTGQRASYEQYF. For the CDR3, the DNA is TGTGCCAGCAGCACTGGACAGCGAGCCTCCTACGAGCAGTACTTC.

The chain employs TRBV20-1 and TRBJ2-7; 13 positions match TRBD2. The CDR3 spans 16 residues. CDR1 is DFQATT and CDR2 is SNEGSKA in the germline V gene (reference sequence). J lost 4 bases, V lost 6 bases, and 12 bases had no gene match. The CDR3 spells CSAEGPGLAGIYEQYF. CDR3 nucleotide sequence: TGCAGTGCCGAGGGCCCGGGACTAGCGGGGATATACGAGCAGTACTTC.

The chain joins TRBV20-1 to TRBJ1-6; 8 bases map to TRBD1. This CDR3 has 17 amino acids. Per germline, CDR1 DFQATT and CDR2 SNEGSKA (reference sequence). V gave up 0 bases and J gave up 4 bases; unmatched junction bases: 8. The CDR3 sequence is CSARDLNRGTYNSPLHF. CDR3 nucleotides: TGCAGTGCTAGAGATCTCAACAGGGGGACTTATAATTCACCCCTCCACTTT.

This clonotype was seen repeatedly, ten times or more. The chain uses TRBV7-6 and TRBJ2-2; the D gene could be TRBD1 or TRBD2 (6 bases each). CDR3 size: 15 residues. V lost 7 bases to trimming and J lost 3 bases, with 15 bases between them. CDR1 and CDR2 from the germline V gene are SGHVS and FNYEAQ. CDR3 bases: TGTGCCAGCACCCGAGGGGGGAGCGACACCGGGGAGCTGTTTTTT. This sequence encodes CASTRGGSDTGELFF. The whole variable domain, filled in from reference TRBV7-6 and TRBJ2-2, reads GAGVSQSPRYKVTKRGQDVALRCDPISGHVSLYWYRQALGQGPEFLTYFNYEAQQDKSGLPNDRFSAERPEGSISTLTIQRTEQRDSAMYRCASTRGGSDTGELFFGEGSRLTVL.

The chain uses TRBV27 and TRBJ1-2; TRBD1 is a possible D gene (6 bases). Germline lookup yields CDR1 MNHEY and CDR2 SMNVEV (reference sequence). The CDR3 runs to 15 residues. V gave up 1 base and J gave up 4 bases, with 13 bases separating them. The CDR3 nucleotides are TGTGCCAGCAGTTTATACACAGGGTACCGCTATGGCTACACCTTC. Amino acids: CASSLYTGYRYGYTF.

The V call is TRBV7-9, the J call TRBJ1-3, with no clear D. CDR1 and CDR2 from the germline V gene are SEHNR and FQNEAQ (reference sequence). The CDR3 totals 15 residues. The V gene lost 1 base and the J gene lost 6 bases, with 13 bases spanning the gap. The CDR3 DNA sequence: TGTGCCAGCAGCTTAGATGGGTTAGCGGAAAACACCATATATTTT. Translated: CASSLDGLAENTIYF.

This clonotype was detected only a few times. The rearrangement links TRBV27 to TRBJ1-1; D is ambiguous. This CDR3 contains 17 residues. The V and J ends lost 0 bases and 1 base respectively, with 15 bases between them. CDR1 and CDR2 from the germline V gene are MNHEY and SMNVEV (reference sequence). The CDR3 DNA follows: TGTGCCAGCAGTTTATCCCCGCTATCGACAAGGAACACTGAAGCTTTCTTT. It encodes CASSLSPLSTRNTEAFF.

The sample holds a few counts of this clonotype. This sequence joins TRBV5-5 and TRBJ2-7, with TRBD2 matching 10 bases. J gave up 2 bases and V 4 bases, and 6 bases lay outside the gene matches. The CDR3 is 15 amino acids. Germline V gene sequence: CDR1 SGHKS, CDR2 YYEKEE (reference sequence). The CDR3 DNA reads TGTGCCAGCAGCAGAGGACTAGCGGAAACCTACGAGCAGTACTTC. Translating gives CASSRGLAETYEQYF.

This clonotype has just a few counts. The V gene is TRBV12-3 or TRBV12-4, the J gene TRBJ2-3, with D unresolved. The CDR3 spans 16 residues. With 3 bases removed from V and 0 bases from J, the gap between germline ends came to 13 bases. The CDR3 region has the DNA TGTGCCAGCAGTTTCCGTCATGGACCTAGCACAGATACGCAGTATTTT. Translation gives CASSFRHGPSTDTQYF.

Concerning this clonotype: Being one base from a much bigger clone, this may be a read error. This chain uses TRBV7-2 with TRBJ2-1, with TRBD2 matching over 9 bases. CDR1 SGHTA and CDR2 FQGNSA come from the germline V gene. CDR3 length equals 16 residues. J gave up 5 bases and V 5 bases, and 10 bases lay outside the gene matches. The CDR3 loop is CASSLSGGSANNEQFF. CDR3 DNA sequence: TGTGCCAGCAGCCTCAGCGGGGGGTCCGCCAACAATGAGCAGTTCTTC.

The chain joins TRBV9 to TRBJ2-5; the match to TRBD2 covers 8 bases. The CDR3 length is 13 residues. In germline, CDR1 is SGDLS, CDR2 YYNGEE. Trimming at V came to 4 bases and at J to 7 bases, leaving 6 bases not matched to a gene. CDR3 DNA sequence: TGTGCCAGCAGCCCGGGCCGGGGGGGGACCCAGTACTTC. Translated: CASSPGRGGTQYF.

V and J are TRBV20-1 and TRBJ1-2; 7 positions match TRBD1. CDR1 is DFQATT, CDR2 SNEGSKA, per germline (reference sequence). The CDR3 runs 14 residues. Unmatched junction bases numbered 9, after V lost 1 base and J lost 7 bases. The CDR3 DNA follows: TGCAGTGCTAGAGGGACTGAGGGGGCGCGTGGCTACACCTTC. Amino acids: CSARGTEGARGYTF.